The 5 T cell receptor beta chains listed next were all sequenced from one sample in a study of blood T cell repertoires in COVID-19. Libraries were prepared by immunoSEQ multiplex PCR; TCRdb keeps only in-frame clonotypes and omits some of them. Of hundreds of thousands of clones listed, 83% are singletons. Sequencing input: peripheral blood. Source of these receptors: a woman aged 40 to 50 with active or convalescent COVID-19.

The chain couples TRBV29-1 to TRBJ1-1, with 9 positions matching TRBD1. V lost 4 bases, J lost 5 bases, and 8 bases stayed unmatched. Germline-derived CDR1 and CDR2 are SQVTM and ANQGSEA. The CDR3 sequence is 14 residues long. The CDR3 DNA follows: TGCAGCGTTGGCTCCGGGACAGGGTGGACTGAAGCTTTCTTT. Translated, it gives CSVGSGTGWTEAFF. The full variable domain, in which reference TRBV29-1 and TRBJ1-1 provide the parts outside the CDR3, is SAVISQKPSRDICQRGTSLTIQCQVDSQVTMMFWYRQQPGQSLTLIATANQGSEATYESGFVIDKFPISRPNLTFSTLTVSNMSPEDSSIYLCSVGSGTGWTEAFFGQGTRLTVV.

This clone was observed a single time. V gene TRBV6-5 combines with J gene TRBJ1-5; TRBD1 is a possible D gene (5 bases). This CDR3 contains 13 residues. Trimming took off 0 bases at V and 15 bases at J, with 15 bases between the two ends. Germline CDR1 is MNHEY and CDR2 is SVGAGI. CDR3 protein: CASSYSEAGHRHF. The CDR3 DNA is TGTGCCAGCAGTTACTCGGAAGCAGGGCATCGGCATTTT.

The V and J genes are TRBV12-3 or TRBV12-4 and TRBJ2-7; D is unclear. This CDR3 has 13 residues. V was clipped by 2 bases and J by 3 bases, with 8 bases between them. This chain's CDR3 is CASSLSNSYEQYF. The CDR3, as DNA: TGTGCCAGCAGTTTATCAAACAGCTACGAGCAGTACTTC.

This chain joins TRBV5-6 and TRBJ2-5; 10 bases are a match to TRBD2. Germline CDR1 is SGHDT and CDR2 is YYEEEE. With V trimmed by 3 bases and J by 4 bases, 3 bases remained unmatched. The length of the CDR3 is 14 residues. The CDR3 region is CASSSSSGGETQYF. Written as DNA, the CDR3 is TGTGCCAGCAGCTCCTCTAGCGGGGGAGAGACCCAGTACTTC.

The rearrangement uses TRBV19 and TRBJ2-7, with 8 bases fitting TRBD2. Trimming took 7 bases from V and 3 from J; bases not matched to a gene: 8. Germline V lookup: CDR1 LNHDA, CDR2 SQIVND (reference sequence). The CDR3 covers 14 residues. As DNA, the CDR3 is TGTGCCAGTAAAGACCGCGGGGGGAGCTACGAGCAGTACTTC. This codes for CASKDRGGSYEQYF.